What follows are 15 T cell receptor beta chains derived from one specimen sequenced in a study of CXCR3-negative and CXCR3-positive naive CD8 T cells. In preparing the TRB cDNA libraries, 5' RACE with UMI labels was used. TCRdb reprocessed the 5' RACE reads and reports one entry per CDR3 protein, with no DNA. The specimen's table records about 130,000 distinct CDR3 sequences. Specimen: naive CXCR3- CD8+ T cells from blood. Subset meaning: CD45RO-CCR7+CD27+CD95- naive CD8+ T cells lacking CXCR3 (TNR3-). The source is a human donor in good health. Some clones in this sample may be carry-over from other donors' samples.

CDR3 region: CASSLVPRGVAPEQYF. This rearrangement joins TRBV7-2 to TRBJ2-7; with no DNA, the TCRdb D assignment of TRBD2 cannot be verified. Germline V gene sequence: CDR1 SGHTA, CDR2 FQGNSA. CDR3 length equals 16 residues.

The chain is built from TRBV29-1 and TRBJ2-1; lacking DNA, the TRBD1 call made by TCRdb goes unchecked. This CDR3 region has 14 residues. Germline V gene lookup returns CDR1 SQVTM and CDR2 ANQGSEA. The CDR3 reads CSVEVVYRGNEQFF.

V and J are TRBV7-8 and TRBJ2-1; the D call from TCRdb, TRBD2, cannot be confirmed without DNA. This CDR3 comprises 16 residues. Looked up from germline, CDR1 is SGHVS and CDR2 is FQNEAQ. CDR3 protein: CASSLIIAGDYNEQFF.

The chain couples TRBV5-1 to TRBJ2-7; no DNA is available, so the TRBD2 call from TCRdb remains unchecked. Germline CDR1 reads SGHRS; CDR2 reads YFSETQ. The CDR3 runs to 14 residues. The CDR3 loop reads CASSLAGQSYEQYF. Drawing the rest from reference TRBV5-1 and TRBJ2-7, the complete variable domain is KAGVTQTPRYLIKTRGQQVTLSCSPISGHRSVSWYQQTPGQGLQFLFEYFSETQRNKGNFPGRFSGRQFSNSRSEMNVSTLELGDSALYLCASSLAGQSYEQYFGPGTRLTVT.

The CDR3 sequence is CASSFSPSRQGGEQFF. The chain recombines TRBV7-2 with TRBJ2-1; with no DNA, the TCRdb D assignment of TRBD1 cannot be verified. The CDR3 has 16 residues. Germline V lookup: CDR1 SGHTA, CDR2 FQGNSA.

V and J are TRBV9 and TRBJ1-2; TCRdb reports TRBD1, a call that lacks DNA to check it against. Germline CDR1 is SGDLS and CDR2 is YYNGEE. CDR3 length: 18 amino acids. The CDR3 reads CASSVSRGDGSPNYGYTF. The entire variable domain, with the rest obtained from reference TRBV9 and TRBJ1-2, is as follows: DSGVTQTPKHLITATGQRVTLRCSPRSGDLSVYWYQQSLDQGLQFLIQYYNGEERAKGNILERFSAQQFPDLHSELNLSSLELGDSALYFCASSVSRGDGSPNYGYTFGSGTRLTVV.

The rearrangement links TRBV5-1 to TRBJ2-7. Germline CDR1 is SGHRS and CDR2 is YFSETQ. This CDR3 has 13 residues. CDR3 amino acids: CASGQTNSYEQYF.

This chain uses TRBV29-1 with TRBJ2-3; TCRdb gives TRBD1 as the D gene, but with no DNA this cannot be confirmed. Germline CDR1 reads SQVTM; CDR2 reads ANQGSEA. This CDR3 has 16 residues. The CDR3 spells CSVGGETGGESDTQYF.

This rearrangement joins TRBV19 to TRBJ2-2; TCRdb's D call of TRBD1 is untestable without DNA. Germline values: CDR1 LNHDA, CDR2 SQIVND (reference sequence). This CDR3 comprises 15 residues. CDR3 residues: CASSMEQGSTGELFF.

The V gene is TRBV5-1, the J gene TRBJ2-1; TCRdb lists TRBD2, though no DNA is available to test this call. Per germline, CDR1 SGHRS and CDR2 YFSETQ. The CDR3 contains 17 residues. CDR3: CASSLDGTGTSNNEQFF.

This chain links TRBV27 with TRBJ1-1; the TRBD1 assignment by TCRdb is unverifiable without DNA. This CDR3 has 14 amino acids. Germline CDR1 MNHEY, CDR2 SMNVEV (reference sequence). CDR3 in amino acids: CASSPRGLHTEAFF.

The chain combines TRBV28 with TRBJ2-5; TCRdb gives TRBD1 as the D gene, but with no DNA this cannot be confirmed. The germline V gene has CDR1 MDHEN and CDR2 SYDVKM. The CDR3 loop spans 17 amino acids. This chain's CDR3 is CASSLVLGQIHQETQYF.

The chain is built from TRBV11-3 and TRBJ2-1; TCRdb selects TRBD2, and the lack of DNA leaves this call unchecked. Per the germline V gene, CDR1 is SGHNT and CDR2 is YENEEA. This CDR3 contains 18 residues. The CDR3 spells CASSLDRIAGIFYNEQFF.

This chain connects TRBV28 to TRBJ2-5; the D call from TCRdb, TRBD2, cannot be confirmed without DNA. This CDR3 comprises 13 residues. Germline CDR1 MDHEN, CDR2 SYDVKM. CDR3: CASSTAGVETQYF.

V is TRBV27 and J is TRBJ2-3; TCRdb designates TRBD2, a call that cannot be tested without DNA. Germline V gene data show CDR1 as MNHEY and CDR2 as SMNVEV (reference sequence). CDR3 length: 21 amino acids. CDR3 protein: CASSPSALFPGLAGGTDTQYF.